The subject of this entry is one T cell receptor (beta chain). The data were taken from a study of control samples from healthy donors and cancer patients. Generated by immunoSEQ multiplex PCR, the TCRdb table keeps only in-frame clones and is missing some. This sample carries 170,000 or so clones, approximately 94% of them seen once, and the ten largest clones take 1.1% to 1.5%. Material for sequencing was blood. The sequence was collected from a woman between 18 and 30 years old in good health.

CDR3 sequence: CASSFSRYRGEAFF. DNA of the CDR3: TGTGCCAGCAGCTTCTCTCGATACAGGGGTGAGGCTTTCTTT. The gene calls are TRBV7-2 and TRBJ1-1, with 7 bases that match TRBD1. Germline trimming cut 3 bases from V and 11 bases from J; bases unmatched to any gene: 12. The CDR3 covers 14 residues. Germline V lookup: CDR1 SGHTA, CDR2 FQGNSA.